One T cell receptor beta chain is described in this entry. This beta chain turned up in a library designed for alpha chains; as an off-target read, its abundance says little. The germline CDR1 and CDR2 sequences are LGHDT and YNNKEL (reference sequence). V was clipped by 4 bases and J by 9 bases, with 13 bases between them. The CDR3 consists of 13 residues. MiXCR, applied by TCRdb to the RT-PCR reads, yields one record per CDR3 protein. The sample lists under 8,000 distinct CDR3 sequences; approximately 89% were seen once. The specimen sequenced was memory CD4+ T cells from blood. V and J are TRBV3-1 and TRBJ2-1; tentative D call: TRBD1 (5 bases). The receptor's source is a female donor in good health, serving as a healthy control. Here the CDR3 DNA reads TGTGCCAGCAGCCCGACAGTCCCGGGTGAGCAGTTCTTC. It codes for CASSPTVPGEQFF.